These T cell receptor beta chains were read from a single sample in a study of T cells in Graves' hyperthyroidism and ophthalmopathy. Each CDR3 protein gets one entry after TCRdb re-called the multiplex PCR reads with MiXCR. The sample carries hundreds of thousands of distinct CDR3 sequences, 20% to 25% recorded once. Sequencing used blood. These receptors all stem from a man aged 25-45 years with Graves' ophthalmopathy. The conserved cysteine and the conserved F or W are not part of the CDR3 here.

TRBV6-1	TRBJ1-5	ASSYGENQPQH
TRBV3-1	TRBJ1-2	ASSQERLTYGYT
TRBV27	TRBJ1-6	ASSGSPGNSPLH
TRBV27	TRBJ1-3	ASSPTGEGGNTIY
TRBV12-3/TRBV12-4	TRBJ2-3	ASSLKAGTDTQY
TRBV5-1	TRBJ2-5	ASRPGQGAGETQY
TRBV2	TRBJ2-2	ASSEEAGPVGELF
TRBV4-3	TRBJ2-3	ASSPGPSGSTDTQY
TRBV20-1	TRBJ2-3	SRPRGGPTDTQY
TRBV5-1	TRBJ2-1	ASSRAGAHNEQF
TRBV6-1	TRBJ2-5	ASETGGSQETQY
TRBV15	TRBJ1-1	ATSPRQVENTEAF
TRBV27	TRBJ1-1	ASSTRGDGTEAF
TRBV10-3	TRBJ1-5	AISEGPPENQPQH
TRBV6-1	TRBJ1-1	ASSWASGRTEAF
TRBV28	TRBJ1-1	ASSLRGFTEAF
TRBV28	TRBJ1-5	ASSYRGYSNQPQH
TRBV6-5	TRBJ1-1	ASSYGGVGRETF
TRBV20-1	TRBJ2-7	SASDRDREREQY
TRBV2	TRBJ2-7	ASSVGGPYEQY
TRBV11-2	TRBJ2-2	ASSLVGLTLNTGELF
TRBV28	TRBJ2-1	ASSLYYNKQF
TRBV7-2	TRBJ2-7	ASSSPGHRAYEQY
TRBV15	TRBJ1-5	ATSRAGGHQPQH
TRBV11-2	TRBJ1-2	ASSFWSGQGHYGYT
TRBV12-5	TRBJ1-2	ASGLAPETGKYGYT
TRBV28	TRBJ2-3	ASSSSRSGEGTDTQY
TRBV11-2	TRBJ2-5	ASSLNPGVEKETQY
TRBV9	TRBJ2-4	ASSVAHGRDREIAKNIQY
TRBV20-1	TRBJ1-3	SASMSSGNTIY